This TCR beta chain was documented in a study of T cell responses to AZD1222 COVID-19 vaccine. The study's findings and limits: Recipients of AZD1222 seropositive at baseline numbered only 5 to 7. Donors skewed white British and female; clonal diversity was possibly underestimated.

The table came from immunoSEQ multiplex PCR; TCRdb's copy has only in-frame clones and leaves some out. Of around 160,000 clones in the sample, almost 90% were seen once. V dropped 1 base and J dropped 1 base, with 8 bases sitting between them. Germline CDR1 LNHDA, CDR2 SQIVND (reference sequence). CDR3 size: 14 residues. Comment on this clone: No antigen is known for it.

This TCR was recovered from an adult in good health. Here the sequenced sample was peripheral blood, taken on day 0 of AZD1222 vaccination. The V gene is TRBV19, the J gene TRBJ2-7; D not resolved. The CDR3 coding sequence is TGTGCCAGTAGTATAGCCCAGGATTCCTACGAGCAGTACTTC. This sequence encodes CASSIAQDSYEQYF.